The clone carrying this T cell receptor beta chain was seen repeatedly, ten times or more. The sample originates from a study of T-cell reconstitution after alpha-beta-depleted transplantation in children. Trimming took 7 bases from V and 0 from J, leaving 25 bases between them. Per germline, CDR1 ENHRY and CDR2 SYGVKD. This CDR3 has 20 amino acids. This sample's TCRbeta library carried unique molecular identifier barcodes. TCRdb recomputed calls from the PCR reads with MiXCR, one row per CDR3 protein. The repertoire has 600,000 to 700,000 distinct CDR3 sequences, roughly 15% of them found once; the top ten carry about 1.1%.

The specimen comprised PBMCs from the stem cell graft donor, sampled from the stem cell graft. This receptor was obtained from a human donor who donated a stem cell graft to a child with acute myeloid leukemia. The chain has TRBV10-3 and TRBJ2-6; D perhaps matches TRBD2 (6 bases). CDR3 in amino acids: CAIKTTPYGTPSSGANVLTF. CDR3 DNA: TGTGCCATCAAAACAACTCCATACGGGACTCCGAGCTCTGGGGCCAACGTCCTGACTTTC.